The 23 T cell receptor beta chains below all came from one sample that was sequenced in a study of beta chain features in type 1 diabetes (dated by TCRdb to 2017 to 2018). The library was obtained by the immunoSEQ multiplex PCR assay. The entire amount of isolated RNA was reverse transcribed using the High Capacity cDNA Reverse Transcription Kit, so the sequenced TCRB transcripts were expressed ones. TCRdb mirrors the immuneACCESS table, restricted to in-frame sequences. Some clones are absent from its copies; in checked studies, under half trace to an unresolved V gene, and the reason for the others is unknown. This sample comprises roughly 310,000 clones, approximately 11% of them detected only once. The top ten hold just over 0.015% of the sample. The sequenced sample was naive CD4+ T cells from blood. The cell subset or site tag for this specimen amounts to: true naive CD4+ T cells. All receptors derive from a woman in her twenties or thirties in good health.

The chain couples TRBV9 to TRBJ2-5; D unclear. The CDR3 covers 13 residues. Germline values: CDR1 SGDLS, CDR2 YYNGEE. V was cut by 3 bases and J by 1 base, with 7 bases left in between. The CDR3 DNA is TGTGCCAGCAGCGCCCTTTCCCAAGAGACCCAGTACTTC. Protein product: CASSALSQETQYF.

J is TRBJ2-7 and V is TRBV23-1, with a tentative D call TRBD1 (5 bases). TRBV23-1 is an open reading frame whose function is uncertain. CDR3 length: 15 amino acids. V lost 2 bases to trimming and J lost 3 bases, with 14 bases between them. The CDR3 sequence: CASSQTQGRSYEQYF. The CDR3 DNA is TGCGCCAGCAGTCAAACCCAGGGAAGGAGCTACGAGCAGTACTTC.

In this sample, this clone turned up a few times. This chain links TRBV5-8 with TRBJ1-5; D gene unclear. The CDR3 extends over 15 amino acids. From germline, CDR1 is SGHTS and CDR2 YDEGEE. Deletions cut 4 bases from V and 0 bases from J, with 11 bases between. In DNA form, the CDR3 reads TGTGCCAGCAGCGCGGTTCGCCATAGCAATCAGCCCCAGCATTTT. Encoded protein: CASSAVRHSNQPQHF.

This clone was detected a few times. This chain uses TRBV7-2 with TRBJ2-3, with 8 nucleotides matching TRBD2. Germline V gene sequence: CDR1 SGHTA, CDR2 FQGNSA. The trim removed 5 bases at V and 0 bases at J, leaving 4 bases unmatched. This CDR3 has 15 residues. The CDR3, as DNA: TGTGCCAGCAGCCTACGGGGGGGTAGCACAGATACGCAGTATTTT. It codes for CASSLRGGSTDTQYF.

This clone was found a few times. The CDR3 DNA reads as TGCGCCAGCAGCTTCAGGCCAGGGGGTTCCGAGACCCAGTACTTC. It codes for CASSFRPGGSETQYF. The chain recombines TRBV5-1 with TRBJ2-5, with TRBD1 matching over 7 bases. The CDR3 consists of 15 residues. Per the germline V gene, CDR1 is SGHRS and CDR2 is YFSETQ. With V trimmed by 2 bases and J by 5 bases, 9 bases remained unmatched.

This clone was detected only a few times. V and J are TRBV1 and TRBJ2-2; TRBD2 is taken as the D call from the table, unchecked against the DNA. TRBV1 corresponds to a pseudogene. This CDR3 contains 15 residues. CDR3 in DNA: TGCACCAGCAGCCAATGGGACTTTAACCCCGGGGAGCTGTTTTTT. It specifies CTSSQWDFNPGELFF.

The genes are TRBV19 and TRBJ2-2; perhaps TRBD1 as D (6 bases). V shed 8 bases and J shed 1 base, with 8 bases lying between them. Germline CDR1 is LNHDA and CDR2 is SQIVND (reference sequence). This CDR3 has 13 residues. In DNA, the CDR3 is TGTGCCAGTTCGGACAGGAACACCGGGGAGCTGTTTTTT. Translated, it gives CASSDRNTGELFF.

The V and J genes are TRBV28 and TRBJ2-5, with TRBD2 matching 7 bases. The CDR3 runs 15 residues. With V trimmed by 1 base and J by 5 bases, 7 bases remained unmatched. Germline CDR1 reads MDHEN; CDR2 reads SYDVKM. The CDR3 is CASSLYGGYGETQYF. The DNA of the CDR3 is TGTGCCAGCAGTTTATACGGGGGGTACGGTGAGACCCAGTACTTC.

This clone has more than one count but fewer than ten. The rearrangement links TRBV5-1 to TRBJ1-2, with TRBD1 as a possible D gene (6 bases). CDR1 SGHRS and CDR2 YFSETQ come from the germline V gene. The CDR3 totals 14 residues. With 3 bases removed from V and 1 base from J, the gap between germline ends came to 10 bases. Here the CDR3 reads CASSYSGVNYGYTF. The CDR3 DNA sequence: TGCGCCAGCAGCTATTCAGGGGTTAACTATGGCTACACCTTC.

This clone was observed a few times. CDR3 sequence (DNA): TGTGCCAGCTTCCCGACTGGGGGGGCTGGAGGCTACACCTTC. This translates into CASFPTGGAGGYTF. The V and J genes are TRBV18 and TRBJ1-2; maybe TRBD1 (6 bases). Germline V gene data show CDR1 as KGHSH and CDR2 as LQKENI. V lost 7 bases to trimming and J lost 8 bases, with 20 bases between them. This CDR3 has 14 amino acids.

This clone was counted only a few times. The chain employs TRBV28 and TRBJ1-5, with D possibly matching TRBD1 (6 bases). Trimming shortened V by 6 bases and J by 7 bases, and 16 bases separated the two germline ends. The germline CDR1 and CDR2 sequences are MDHEN and SYDVKM. The CDR3 extends over 14 amino acids. The CDR3 region has the DNA TGTGCCAGCAGCCCTCCGTCGGGGGGCCAGCCCCAGCATTTT. Translated: CASSPPSGGQPQHF.

This chain links TRBV10-3 with TRBJ2-1; perhaps TRBD2 as D (5 bases). Trimming shortened V by 4 bases and J by 0 bases, and 13 bases separated the two germline ends. The length of the CDR3 is 16 residues. Germline V gene sequence: CDR1 ENHRY, CDR2 SYGVKD. CDR3 sequence: CAISGLAGNSYNEQFF. CDR3 bases: TGTGCCATCAGTGGGCTGGCCGGGAACTCCTACAATGAGCAGTTCTTC.

The chain is built from TRBV19 and TRBJ2-5; D not resolved. CDR3 length equals 12 residues. Looked up from germline, CDR1 is LNHDA and CDR2 is SQIVND (reference sequence). Trimming pared 6 bases from V and 0 bases from J, leaving 5 bases between. CDR3 in DNA: TGTGCCAGTAGACAAAACCAAGAGACCCAGTACTTC. This gives the protein CASRQNQETQYF.

This chain links TRBV7-2 with TRBJ2-3; no clear D. CDR1 is SGHTA, CDR2 FQGNSA, per germline. The CDR3 is made up of 12 amino acids. V was pared by 7 bases and J by 8 bases, with 13 bases between. The CDR3 nucleotides are TGTGCCAGCACGACCGGCTCGGGTACGCAGTATTTT. Residues: CASTTGSGTQYF.

This clone has more than one count but fewer than ten. The genes are TRBV7-9 and TRBJ2-1; D unclear. The germline V and J ends were trimmed by 7 bases and 0 bases, with 7 bases remaining between them. Germline V gene lookup returns CDR1 SEHNR and CDR2 FQNEAQ (reference sequence). CDR3 length equals 13 residues. The CDR3 region has the DNA TGTGCCAGCATGGGCAGCTCCTACAATGAGCAGTTCTTC. Translated: CASMGSSYNEQFF.

This chain connects TRBV4-3 to TRBJ2-2, with 12 bases aligning to TRBD2. The trim removed 3 bases at V and 2 bases at J, leaving 4 bases unmatched. Germline assignment: CDR1 LGHNA and CDR2 YSLEER. This CDR3 spans 17 amino acids. CDR3 protein: CASSQELAGGNTGELFF. The CDR3 region has the DNA TGCGCCAGCAGCCAGGAACTAGCGGGAGGTAACACCGGGGAGCTGTTTTTT.

This clone was detected a few times. As DNA, the CDR3 is TGCGCCAGCAGCCAAAGAGGATTCGAGGAGGGCCCCAATGAGCAGTTCTTC. Residues: CASSQRGFEEGPNEQFF. The chain combines TRBV4-1 with TRBJ2-1; the D gene is possibly TRBD2 (6 bases). The germline V gene encodes CDR1 MGHRA and CDR2 YSYEKL. Trimming shortened V by 2 bases and J by 6 bases, and 20 bases separated the two germline ends. This CDR3 spans 17 amino acids.

This clone turned up a few times. The genes are TRBV14 and TRBJ2-7, with D possibly TRBD2 on 6 matching bases. Trimming took off 1 base at V and 4 bases at J, with 20 bases between the two ends. The CDR3 is 17 amino acids. Germline V gene lookup returns CDR1 SGHDN and CDR2 FVKESK. The CDR3 loop reads CASSQAVAALAVYEQYF. The CDR3, as DNA: TGTGCCAGCAGCCAAGCAGTAGCGGCACTAGCAGTTTACGAGCAGTACTTC. Filled out from reference TRBV14 and TRBJ2-7, the complete variable domain reads EAGVTQFPSHSVIEKGQTVTLRCDPISGHDNLYWYRRVMGKEIKFLLHFVKESKQDESGMPNNRFLAERTGGTYSTLKVQPAELEDSGVYFCASSQAVAALAVYEQYFGPGTRLTVT.

This clone has more than one count but fewer than ten. This chain joins TRBV2 and TRBJ1-5; D unresolved. Germline CDR1 SNHLY, CDR2 FYNNEI. The CDR3 is made up of 13 amino acids. V gave up 3 bases and J gave up 4 bases, with 7 bases separating them. This CDR3 reads CASSEGRNQPQHF. CDR3 DNA: TGTGCCAGCAGTGAGGGCCGGAATCAGCCCCAGCATTTT.

This clone was seen a few times. The V gene is TRBV7-6, the J gene TRBJ2-2; tentatively, D is TRBD1 (6 bases). Deletions cut 5 bases from V and 7 bases from J, with 11 bases between. The CDR3 extends over 13 amino acids. CDR1 and CDR2 from the germline V gene are SGHVS and FNYEAQ. The CDR3 here is CASSTQGGGELFF. DNA of the CDR3: TGTGCCAGCAGCACACAGGGTGGCGGGGAGCTGTTTTTT.

This chain connects TRBV19 to TRBJ2-5; TRBD2 matches at 7 bases. V lost 4 bases to trimming and J lost 2 bases; unmatched junction nucleotides: 10. The germline V gene has CDR1 LNHDA and CDR2 SQIVND (reference sequence). The CDR3 is 16 residues long. The CDR3 loop reads CASSKITGTKQETQYF. In DNA form, the CDR3 reads TGTGCCAGTAGTAAAATAACCGGGACTAAGCAAGAGACCCAGTACTTC. Supplemented by reference TRBV19 and TRBJ2-5, the full variable domain reads DGGITQSPKYLFRKEGQNVTLSCEQNLNHDAMYWYRQDPGQGLRLIYYSQIVNDFQKGDIAEGYSVSREKKESFPLTVTSAQKNPTAFYLCASSKITGTKQETQYFGPGTRLLVL.

This chain joins TRBV7-3 and TRBJ2-3; 9 nucleotides line up with TRBD2. Germline CDR1 reads SGHTA; CDR2 reads FQGTGA. With 1 base clipped from V and 4 bases from J, the junction kept 3 bases outside the gene matches. This CDR3 is 15 amino acids long. CDR3: CASSLRREGSDTQYF. The CDR3 nucleotides read TGTGCCAGCAGCTTAAGGCGGGAGGGGTCAGATACGCAGTATTTT.

The chain joins TRBV7-2 to TRBJ2-5; D is unresolved. Germline V CDR1 and CDR2: SGHTA, FQGNSA. V lost 5 bases, J lost 2 bases, and 9 bases lay in between. The CDR3 consists of 13 residues. CDR3 bases: TGTGCCAGCAGCGTCCCGAGGCAAGAGACCCAGTACTTC. As protein: CASSVPRQETQYF.